The subject of this entry is one TCR beta chain. Within its sample, this clonotype is medium-sized (0.01 to 0.1%). Its antigen remains unidentified. Within one base of it there is no much larger clone, and no base qualities were kept. The CDR3 goes from the cysteine to the phenylalanine over 15 residues. CDR3 DNA only is kept here, 45 bases in frame from base 1. Taken from the germline V gene, the CDR1 and CDR2 loops are MNHNS and SASEGT. V is shortened by 3 bases, J by 5 bases, and the region joining them spans 15 bases. These data belong to a study (dated by TCRdb to between 2016 and 2019). About the study as a whole: Sequence and structural analyses were applied in the study to characterize human CD8+ TCR repertoires that recognize immunodominant viral antigens.

Overall results and qualifications from the work: According to the report, the CD8+ TCR repertoires were highly diverse, and those specific to different immunodominant viral antigens were distinct from each other.

Sequenced on an Illumina HiSeq 2500. Using fastp trimming at Q25 and MiXCR clonotype assembly, TCRdb reanalyzed the public sequencing data and kept in-frame beta chains. All rows with the same CDR3 protein become a single entry with the most common DNA and genes. This sample is represented by about a thousand distinct CDR3 sequences; about 24% of them were singletons. The top ten hold about 42% of the sample. The chain uses TRBV6-1 and TRBJ2-3; tentative D gene TRBD1, with 5 bases matching. This sequence was found in a male donor. Source material: CD8+ T cells (not recorded whether cultured). The nucleotide sequence is given as TGTGCCAGCAGTGAGGGGCCGGCCCGAGTAGATACGCAGTATTTT. Translated, this gives CASSEGPARVDTQYF.